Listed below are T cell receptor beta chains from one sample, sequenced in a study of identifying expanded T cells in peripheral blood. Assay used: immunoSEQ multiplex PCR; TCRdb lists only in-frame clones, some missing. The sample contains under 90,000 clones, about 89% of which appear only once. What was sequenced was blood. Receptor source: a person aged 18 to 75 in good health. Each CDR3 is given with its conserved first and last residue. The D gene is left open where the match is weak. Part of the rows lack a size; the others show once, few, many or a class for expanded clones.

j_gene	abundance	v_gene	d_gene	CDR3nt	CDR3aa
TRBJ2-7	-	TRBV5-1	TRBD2	TGCGCCAGCAGCGTTAGCGGGAGGGATTCCTCCCCGCTCGAGCAGTACTTC	CASSVSGRDSSPLEQYF
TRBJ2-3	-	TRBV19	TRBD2	TGTGCCAGTACCCCCCTCCTAGCGGGAGGCCCAGGCGCAGATACGCAGTATTTT	CASTPLLAGGPGADTQYF
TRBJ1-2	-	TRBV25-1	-	TGTGCCAGCAGTTTGGGGGCGGGCTACACCTTC	CASSLGAGYTF
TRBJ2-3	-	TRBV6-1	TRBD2	TGTGCCAGCAGAGACGGGGGGGCATTGGATACGCAGTATTTT	CASRDGGALDTQYF
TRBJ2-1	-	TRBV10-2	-	TGCGCCAGCGGAGGGAGGTTTCAGTTCTTC	CASGGRFQFF
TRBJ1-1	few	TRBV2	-	TGTGCCAGCAGTGAACGAAACACTGAAGCTTTCTTT	CASSERNTEAFF
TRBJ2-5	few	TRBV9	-	TGTGCCAGCAGCGTAGCTGTTGGACAGATGGGAGAGACCCAGTACTTC	CASSVAVGQMGETQYF
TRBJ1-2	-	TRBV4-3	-	TGCGCCAGCAGCCAAAGCGGCGCCGGTGGTGGCTACACCTTC	CASSQSGAGGGYTF
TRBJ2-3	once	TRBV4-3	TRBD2	TGCGCCAGCAGCCAAGCCCCTGCGGGGGGCACAGATACGCAGTATTTT	CASSQAPAGGTDTQYF
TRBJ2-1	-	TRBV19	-	TGTGCCAGTAGTCCTAGCTTCACGGGGACTTACAATGAGCAGTTCTTC	CASSPSFTGTYNEQFF
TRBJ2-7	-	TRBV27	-	TGTGCCAGCAGTTTACGGCAGGGACCCTACGAGCAGTACTTC	CASSLRQGPYEQYF
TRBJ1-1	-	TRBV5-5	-	TGTGCCAGCAGCTTGTCACGGGCAAGAGGGAACACTGAAGCTTTCTTT	CASSLSRARGNTEAFF
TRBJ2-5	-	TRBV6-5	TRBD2	TGTGCCAGCAGTCCAGCGGGGGGGCAGGGAGAGACCCAGTACTTC	CASSPAGGQGETQYF
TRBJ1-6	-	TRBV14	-	TGTGCCAGCAGCCTGCCGGGCCTACCCCTCCACTTT	CASSLPGLPLHF
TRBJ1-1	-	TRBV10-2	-	TGCGCCAGCGCCGCAAGGGGGGAGGTGACTGAAGCTTTCTTT	CASAARGEVTEAFF
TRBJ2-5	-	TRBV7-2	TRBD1	TGTGCCAGCAGCGTGGACAGGGGGCGGGAGACCCAGTACTTC	CASSVDRGRETQYF
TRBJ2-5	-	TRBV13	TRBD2	TGTGCCAGCAGTCGCGGGGGGGCGGAGACCCAGTACTTC	CASSRGGAETQYF
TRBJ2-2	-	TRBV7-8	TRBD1	TGTGCCAGCAGCCCTGGACAGGGTGGAACCGGGGAGCTGTTTTTT	CASSPGQGGTGELFF
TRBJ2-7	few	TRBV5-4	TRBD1	TGTGCCAGCAGCTTGAGAGGGGGCCTTACTTCCTACGAGCAGTACTTC	CASSLRGGLTSYEQYF
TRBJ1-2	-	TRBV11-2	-	TGTGCCAGCAGCGCCGACCTCCTCTATGGCTACACCTTC	CASSADLLYGYTF
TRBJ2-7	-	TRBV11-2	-	TGTGCCAGCAGCCCCCAGCCCTGGATCGACGAGCAGTACTTC	CASSPQPWIDEQYF
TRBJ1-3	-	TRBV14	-	TGTGCCAGCAGCCAAGATCAAAAAGGACAAAGGGGAAACACCATATATTTT	CASSQDQKGQRGNTIYF
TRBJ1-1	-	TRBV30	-	TGTGCCTGGAGGAGGGGACGGGACACTGAAGCTTTCTTT	CAWRRGRDTEAFF
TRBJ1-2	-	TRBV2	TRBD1	TGTGCCAGCAGCGAAATTCCGGGACAGGGATATGGCTACACCTTC	CASSEIPGQGYGYTF
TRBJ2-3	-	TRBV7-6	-	TGTGCCAGCAGCTTAGCGCAGCCAGGATTGCGTACAGATACGCAGTATTTT	CASSLAQPGLRTDTQYF
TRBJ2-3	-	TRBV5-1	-	TGCGCCAGCAGCGCTTCCCGAGATACGCAGTATTTT	CASSASRDTQYF
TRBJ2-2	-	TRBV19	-	TGTGCCAGTAGGATGGGGAACACCGGGGAGCTGTTTTTT	CASRMGNTGELFF
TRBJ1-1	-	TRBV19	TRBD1	TGTGCCAGTAGTATAGGACAGGGAGTAGCTTTCTTT	CASSIGQGVAFF
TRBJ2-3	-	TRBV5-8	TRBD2	TGTGCCAGCAGCCCCGGACTAGCGGGAGGGCCCTCGGTCACAGATACGCAGTATTTT	CASSPGLAGGPSVTDTQYF
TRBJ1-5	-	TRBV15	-	TGTGCCACCAGCAGAGGGGCAGGACCGCCCCCCAATCAGCCCCAGCATTTT	CATSRGAGPPPNQPQHF
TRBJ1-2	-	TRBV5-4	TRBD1	TGTGCCAGCAGCTGGGAGGGGGCCGCTAACTATGGCTACACCTTC	CASSWEGAANYGYTF
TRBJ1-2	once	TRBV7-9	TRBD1	TGTGCCAGCAGCGTGACAGGGGGCGCCTATGGCTACACCTTC	CASSVTGGAYGYTF
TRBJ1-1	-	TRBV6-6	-	TGTGCCAGCAGTCTGACCGCAAACACTGAAGCTTTCTTT	CASSLTANTEAFF
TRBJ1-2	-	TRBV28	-	TGTGCCAGCAGTCTAGAGACGGAGCTCTATGGCTACACCTTC	CASSLETELYGYTF
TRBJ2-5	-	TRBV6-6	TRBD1	TGTGCCAGCAGTAACAGGGGGCAAGAGACCCAGTACTTC	CASSNRGQETQYF
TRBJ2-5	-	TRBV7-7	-	TGTGCCAGCAGCTCCCGGCTATCCCAAGAGACCCAGTACTTC	CASSSRLSQETQYF
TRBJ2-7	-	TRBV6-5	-	TGTGCCAGCACCAAAGGGGAAGGGGGTTACGAGCAGTACTTC	CASTKGEGGYEQYF
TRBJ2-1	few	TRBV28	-	TGTGCCAGCAGTTTAGAGTATGAGCAGTTCTTC	CASSLEYEQFF
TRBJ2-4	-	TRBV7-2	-	TGTGCCAGCAGCCCCCGGAAGTTCGAAGGGGCCGGGGCCAAAAACATTCAGTACTTC	CASSPRKFEGAGAKNIQYF
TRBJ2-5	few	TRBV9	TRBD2	TGTGCCAGCAGCGTAGATTCCTCACTGACTAGCGGGAGGGGGACCCAGTACTTC	CASSVDSSLTSGRGTQYF
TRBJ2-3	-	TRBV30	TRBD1	TGTGCCTGGAGTCGACAGGGGGACCCCACAGATACGCAGTATTTT	CAWSRQGDPTDTQYF
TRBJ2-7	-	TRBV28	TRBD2	TGTGCCAGCAGTTTCTCCCTAGCGGGGCTCTCCTACGAGCAGTACTTC	CASSFSLAGLSYEQYF
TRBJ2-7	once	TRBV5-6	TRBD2	TGTGCCAGCGGGGGAGGGATAGCGGGAGTCTACGAGCAGTACTTC	CASGGGIAGVYEQYF
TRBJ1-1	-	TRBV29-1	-	TGCAGCGTTGAAGAGGAGTCAGGGAGGGACACTGAAGCTTTCTTT	CSVEEESGRDTEAFF
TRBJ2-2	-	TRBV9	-	TGTGCCAGCAGCGACCGTAACACCGGGGAGCTGTTTTTT	CASSDRNTGELFF
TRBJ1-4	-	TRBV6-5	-	TGTGCCAGCATGGCAGATAATGAAAAACTGTTTTTT	CASMADNEKLFF
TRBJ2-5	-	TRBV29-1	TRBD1	TGCAGCGTTGAGGGGACAGGGGCTCGAGAGACCCAGTACTTC	CSVEGTGARETQYF
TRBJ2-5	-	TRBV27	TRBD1	TGTGCCAGCAGTTTGTCACAGGGGGCTGGAGAGACCCAGTACTTC	CASSLSQGAGETQYF
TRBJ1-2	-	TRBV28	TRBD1	TGTGCCAGCAGTCCCCCCGGGACAGCCTATGGCTACACCTTC	CASSPPGTAYGYTF
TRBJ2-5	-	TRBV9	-	TGTGCCAGCAGCCTCACCCCGAGTGGGGAGACCCAGTACTTC	CASSLTPSGETQYF
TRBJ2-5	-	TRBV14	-	TGTGCCAGCAGCACAGGGAGCAAGTTACAAGAGACCCAGTACTTC	CASSTGSKLQETQYF
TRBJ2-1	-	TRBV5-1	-	TGCGCCAGCAGCTTGGCGGTCGGGGGTAATGAGCAGTTCTTC	CASSLAVGGNEQFF
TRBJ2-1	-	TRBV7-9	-	TGTGCCAGCAGTCCGGGGACTGTGGGTGAGCAGTTCTTC	CASSPGTVGEQFF
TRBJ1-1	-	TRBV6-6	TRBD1	TGTGCCAGCAGTCCACAGGGGCGAACTGAAGCTTTCTTT	CASSPQGRTEAFF
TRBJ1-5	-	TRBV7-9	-	TGTGCCAGCAGCGCTCAAGGGGGGGGGTGCAATCAGCCCCAGCATTTT	CASSAQGGGCNQPQHF
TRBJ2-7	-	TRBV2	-	TGTGCCAGCACCAGGGACGGAGGCTACGAGCAGTACTTC	CASTRDGGYEQYF